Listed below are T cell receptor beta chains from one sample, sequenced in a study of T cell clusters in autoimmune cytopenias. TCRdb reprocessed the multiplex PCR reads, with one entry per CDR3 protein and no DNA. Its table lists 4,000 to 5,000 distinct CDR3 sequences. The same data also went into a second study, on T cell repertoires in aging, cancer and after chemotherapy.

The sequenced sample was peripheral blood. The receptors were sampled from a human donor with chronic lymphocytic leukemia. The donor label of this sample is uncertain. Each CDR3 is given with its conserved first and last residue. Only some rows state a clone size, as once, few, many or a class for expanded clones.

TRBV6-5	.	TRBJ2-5	CASSYPGGAGETQYF
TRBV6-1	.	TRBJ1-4	CASRSNRGYNEKLFF
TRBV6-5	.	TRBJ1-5	CASSATGASNQPQHF
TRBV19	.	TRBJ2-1	CASGQRSGYNEQFF
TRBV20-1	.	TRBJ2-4	CSASGQIAKNIQYF
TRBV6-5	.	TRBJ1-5	CASRLGQNSNQPQHF
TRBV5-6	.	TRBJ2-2	CASSLGFTGELFF
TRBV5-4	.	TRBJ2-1	CASSFLAREQFF
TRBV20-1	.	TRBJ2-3	CSARPLTGPSTDTQYF
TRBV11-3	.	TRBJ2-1	CASSLERGGYNEQFF
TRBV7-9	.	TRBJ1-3	CASSDRGSSGNTIYF
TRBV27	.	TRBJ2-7	CASHHLVGGRTYEQYF
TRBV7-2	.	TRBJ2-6	CASSSRPQRLAGGFGANVLTF
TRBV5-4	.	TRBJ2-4	CASSFPNSGNIQYF
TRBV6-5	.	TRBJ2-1	CASSYQGPSGANEQFF
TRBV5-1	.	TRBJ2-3	CASSSRTGGTDTQYF
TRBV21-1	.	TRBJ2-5	CASSKEPSGAINPQETQYF
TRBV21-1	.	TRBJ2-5	CASSHPGQGLLQETQYF
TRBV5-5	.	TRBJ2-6	CASSFAGANVLTF
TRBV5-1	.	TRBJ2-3	CASSRGGPSSDTQYF
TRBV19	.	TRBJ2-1	CASSPRGDYNEQFF
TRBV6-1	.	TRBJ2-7	CASSEGQGGRQYF
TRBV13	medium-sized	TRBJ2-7	CASSLIRGQAEQYF
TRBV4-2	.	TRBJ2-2	CASSPRLAGSTGELFF
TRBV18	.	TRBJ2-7	CASSLDRSVYEQYF
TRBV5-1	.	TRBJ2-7	CASKLAGGSYEQYF
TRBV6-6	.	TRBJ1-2	CASSYWAGGAGYGYTF
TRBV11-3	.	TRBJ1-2	CASSLKGPRGYTF